The following is a TCR beta chain sequence with its context. Trimming removed 11 bases at V and 5 bases at J, with 18 bases between. The CDR3 loop spans 14 amino acids. Germline CDR1 SGHVS, CDR2 FNYEAQ. PCR primers comprised 60 Vbeta and 13 Jbeta primers. Measured with immunoSEQ multiplex PCR; TCRdb has only the in-frame clones, and not every one. Of under 200,000 clones in the sample, over 70% were seen once. This specimen comes from a study of cytomegalovirus exposure and HLA in healthy donors. The gene calls are TRBV7-6 and TRBJ2-2, with TRBD1 as a possible D gene (7 bases). This clonotype was obtained from a man aged 40-50 years in good health and CMV-seronegative. The sequencing input was PBMCs. CDR3 sequence (DNA): TGTGCCGGTGAGGAGGGGGCGCTGACCGGGGAGCTGTTTTTT. Its translation is CAGEEGALTGELFF.